One sample yielded the 9 T cell receptor beta chains listed below, sequenced in a study of response to subunit inactivated influenza vaccine. TCRdb ran MiXCR on the RT-PCR reads and lists one entry per CDR3 protein. Found here are 400,000 to 650,000 distinct CDR3 sequences, approximately 6.9% of them singletons; the top ten hold approximately 14%. The sequencing here drew on PBMCs from blood, taken about 23 months after vaccination. The source is a man in his fifties or sixties who received an inactivated influenza vaccine.

This clonotype was seen just once. Just one base apart from a much larger clone, this may be a read error. The chain links TRBV6-2 or TRBV6-3 to TRBJ2-3, with 8 bases matching TRBD2. The CDR3 sequence is 15 residues long. Looked up from germline, CDR1 is MNHEY and CDR2 is SVGEGT. The CDR3 coding sequence is TGTACCAGCAGCCTGTGGGTAGCGGGGAAAGATACGCAGTATTTT. Amino acids: CTSSLWVAGKDTQYF.

The chain links TRBV15 to TRBJ1-1; 8 nucleotides match TRBD1. This CDR3 comprises 13 residues. CDR1 and CDR2 from the germline V gene are LNHNV and YYDKDF (reference sequence). Trimming took 6 bases from V and 1 from J; bases not matched to a gene: 1. The CDR3: CATSQGANTEAFF. DNA for the CDR3: TGTGCCACCAGTCAGGGGGCGAACACTGAAGCTTTCTTT.

This clonotype came up a few times. The chain recombines TRBV18 with TRBJ1-6; D is possibly TRBD1 (6 bases). The V end lost 2 bases, the J end lost 8 bases, and 10 bases lay between the germline ends. There are 14 residues in the CDR3. Per the germline V gene, CDR1 is KGHSH and CDR2 is LQKENI. The CDR3 DNA sequence: TGTGCCAGCTCACCATCTAGGGGGGATTCACCCCTCCACTTT. Its protein is CASSPSRGDSPLHF. The whole variable domain, remainder taken from reference TRBV18 and TRBJ1-6, is NAGVMQNPRHLVRRRGQEARLRCSPMKGHSHVYWYRQLPEEGLKFMVYLQKENIIDESGMPKERFSAEFPKEGPSILRIQQVVRGDSAAYFCASSPSRGDSPLHFGNGTRLTVT.

The chain is built from TRBV3-1 and TRBJ2-1; D is unclear. Germline V CDR1 and CDR2: LGHDT, YNNKEL (reference sequence). Trimming pared 1 base from V and 8 bases from J, leaving 6 bases between. The CDR3 has 12 amino acids. For the CDR3, the DNA is TGTGCCAGCAGCCAAGTTGTCTATGAGCAGTTCTTC. Residues: CASSQVVYEQFF.

In this sample, this clonotype turned up a few times. This chain links TRBV4-1 with TRBJ2-6, with D perhaps matching TRBD1 or TRBD2 (5 bases each). Germline CDR1 and CDR2: MGHRA and YSYEKL. The CDR3 is 15 amino acids. Trimming cost V 4 bases and J 7 bases, with 14 bases left between them. This chain's CDR3 is CASSPSAGRANVLTF. CDR3 nucleotides: TGCGCCAGCAGCCCGAGTGCAGGGAGAGCCAACGTCCTGACTTTC.

The V and J genes are TRBV4-1 and TRBJ1-6; D call uncertain. Trimming removed 1 base from V and 7 bases from J, with 11 bases in between. The CDR3 extends over 15 amino acids. Germline V CDR1 and CDR2: MGHRA, YSYEKL. The CDR3 region is CASSQVGRKNSPLHF. CDR3 in DNA: TGCGCCAGCAGCCAAGTTGGCAGGAAAAATTCACCCCTCCACTTT.

This clonotype was picked up a small number of times. V and J are TRBV12-3 or TRBV12-4 and TRBJ1-3; D is undetermined. This CDR3 spans 12 amino acids. V was clipped by 4 bases and J by 6 bases, with 7 bases between them. The CDR3 loop reads CASSSLLNTIYF. DNA of the CDR3: TGTGCCAGCAGTTCCCTCTTAAACACCATATATTTT.

This clonotype was counted at least ten times. DNA for the CDR3: TGCGCCAGCAGCTTCCGGGACAGGGGGCTTCAGTTCTTC. This encodes CASSFRDRGLQFF. The rearrangement uses TRBV5-1 and TRBJ2-1, with 12 bases identical to TRBD1. Germline V gives CDR1 SGHRS, CDR2 YFSETQ. The V segment lost 2 bases and the J segment 13 bases; nucleotides outside the gene matches: 4. The CDR3 covers 13 residues.

This clonotype was counted at least ten times. This chain connects TRBV6-2 or TRBV6-3 to TRBJ2-1; weak D call: TRBD2 (6 bases). This CDR3 region has 13 residues. V lost 4 bases to trimming and J lost 6 bases, with 10 bases between them. Germline assignment: CDR1 MNHEY and CDR2 SVGEGT. CDR3 residues: CASSLLAPNEQFF. In DNA form, the CDR3 reads TGTGCCAGCAGTTTACTAGCCCCCAATGAGCAGTTCTTC.